Following are 32 T cell receptor beta chains from one sample sequenced in a study of a mutant IDH1 vaccine in newly diagnosed glioma. Antigen specificity for these receptors is unknown. Profiled with immunoSEQ multiplex PCR; TCRdb holds only in-frame clones, not every one. The repertoire has 70,000 to 95,000 clones, 75% to 90% of them found once; the top ten carry 0.6% to 0.95%. Time point indicated: week 23, last vaccination. Doses of 300 ug of mutant IDH1 20-mer peptide were given with topical imiquimod. The material was PBMCs, obtained from a glioma patient whose treatment included an IDH1 peptide vaccine. The receptors stem from a woman aged 50 to 60 with glioma.

The chain uses TRBV4-1 and TRBJ2-5; TRBD2 aligns across 15 bases. The CDR3 length is 18 residues. The germline V gene encodes CDR1 MGHRA and CDR2 YSYEKL. V trimming: 4 bases; J trimming: 5 bases; junction bases outside the gene matches: 11. CDR3 amino acids: CASSPIGLAGGESETQYF. In DNA form, the CDR3 reads TGCGCCAGCAGCCCTATTGGACTAGCGGGAGGGGAATCGGAGACCCAGTACTTC.

The rearrangement links TRBV4-1 to TRBJ2-7, with D possibly matching TRBD2 (6 bases). V lost 1 base, J lost 0 bases, and 13 bases lay in between. The CDR3 contains 16 residues. CDR1 and CDR2 (germline): MGHRA, YSYEKL. This chain's CDR3 is CASSQGAAGGSYEQYF. The CDR3 DNA reads as TGCGCCAGCAGCCAAGGAGCAGCGGGTGGCTCCTACGAGCAGTACTTC.

The chain combines TRBV6-5 with TRBJ2-7; D may be TRBD1 (6 bases). The CDR3 is 16 amino acids. Looked up from germline, CDR1 is MNHEY and CDR2 is SVGAGI. The V end lost 0 bases, the J end lost 4 bases, and 16 bases lay between the germline ends. The CDR3 region has the DNA TGTGCCAGCAGTTACTCGACCTCGGGACAATTTTACGAGCAGTACTTC. It specifies CASSYSTSGQFYEQYF.

The J gene is TRBJ1-5, the V gene TRBV27, with no clear D. Germline assignment: CDR1 MNHEY and CDR2 SMNVEV (reference sequence). Trimming left V 0 bases short and J 6 bases short, with 3 bases between. The CDR3 sequence is 12 residues long. The CDR3 bases are TGTGCCAGCAGTTTATCTGCTCAGCCCCAGCATTTT. This encodes CASSLSAQPQHF.

Here the CDR3 reads CASSTRRLTGGAYEQYF. The CDR3 nucleotides read TGTGCCAGCAGCACCCGCCGCTTAACAGGGGGGGCCTACGAGCAGTACTTC. The chain links TRBV7-8 to TRBJ2-7, with a weak D call TRBD1 (8 bases). CDR3 size: 17 residues. Germline V gene lookup returns CDR1 SGHVS and CDR2 FQNEAQ. V was cut by 5 bases and J by 2 bases, with 22 bases left in between.

The chain combines TRBV11-2 with TRBJ2-7; 10 bases line up with TRBD2. V lost 1 base, J lost 0 bases, and 6 bases stayed unmatched. This CDR3 has 17 residues. From germline, CDR1 is SGHAT and CDR2 FQNNGV. The CDR3 is CASSLGGLAVISYEQYF. Here the CDR3 DNA reads TGTGCCAGCAGCTTAGGAGGACTAGCGGTGATCTCCTACGAGCAGTACTTC.

This clone was observed a handful of times. V and J are TRBV2 and TRBJ1-5; a possible D gene is TRBD1 (5 bases). With 4 bases removed from V and 0 bases from J, the gap between germline ends came to 7 bases. This CDR3 region has 14 residues. Per germline, CDR1 SNHLY and CDR2 FYNNEI. CDR3 amino acids: CASSGGVSNQPQHF. The CDR3 coding sequence is TGTGCCAGCAGTGGGGGGGTTAGCAATCAGCCCCAGCATTTT.

This clone came up a few times. The chain is built from TRBV2 and TRBJ2-2; D gene ambiguous. V dropped 0 bases and J dropped 5 bases, with 10 bases sitting between them. CDR3 size: 15 residues. Germline assignment: CDR1 SNHLY and CDR2 FYNNEI. This CDR3 reads CASSEASVRTGELFF. DNA of the CDR3: TGTGCCAGCAGTGAAGCTTCCGTCCGTACCGGGGAGCTGTTTTTT.

The chain links TRBV7-3 to TRBJ2-7; TRBD2 aligns across 11 bases. Germline assignment: CDR1 SGHTA and CDR2 FQGTGA. J gave up 2 bases and V 10 bases, and 19 bases lay outside the gene matches. The CDR3 extends over 18 amino acids. CDR3: CAKRPPGTSGSQPYEQYF. DNA of the CDR3: TGTGCCAAACGACCCCCGGGTACTAGCGGGAGTCAACCCTACGAGCAGTACTTC.

The rearrangement joins TRBV7-9 to TRBJ1-2, with D perhaps matching TRBD1 (5 bases). This CDR3 spans 15 amino acids. The V end was cut by 1 base, the J end by 8 bases, with 17 bases between. CDR1 is SEHNR, CDR2 FQNEAQ, per germline (reference sequence). CDR3 in amino acids: CASSLDRGGGRGYTF. CDR3 bases: TGTGCCAGCAGCTTAGATCGTGGGGGAGGAAGGGGCTACACCTTC.

The CDR3 loop reads CASSLAGTGRTDTQYF. The DNA of the CDR3 is TGCGCCAGCAGCTTGGCCGGGACAGGGCGCACAGATACGCAGTATTTT. The chain recombines TRBV5-1 with TRBJ2-3; 9 bases align to TRBD1. The CDR3 spans 16 residues. Germline CDR1 SGHRS, CDR2 YFSETQ. Trimming took 0 bases from V and 1 from J; bases not matched to a gene: 3.

CDR3 in amino acids: CASTGQGPSYEQYF. CDR3 DNA sequence: TGCGCCAGCACAGGACAGGGGCCTTCCTACGAGCAGTACTTC. The chain recombines TRBV10-1 with TRBJ2-7; 9 positions agree with TRBD1. CDR1 and CDR2 from the germline V gene are WNHNN and SYGVQD (reference sequence). With 7 bases clipped from V and 1 base from J, the junction kept 5 bases outside the gene matches. The CDR3 totals 14 residues.

Worth noting for this clone: The junction and the germline gene differ at one end; a read error may be behind it. This chain uses TRBV7-7 with TRBJ2-5; TRBD2 matches at 8 bases. CDR3 length: 15 amino acids. Per germline, CDR1 SSHAT and CDR2 FNYEAQ (reference sequence). Written as DNA, the CDR3 is TGTGCTAGCAGCTCCCGGGGGGGTATCGCAGAGACCCAGTACTTC. Encoded protein: CASSSRGGIAETQYF.

The V call is TRBV18, the J call TRBJ2-1, with 14 bases lining up with TRBD2. V lost 3 bases to trimming and J lost 7 bases; unmatched junction nucleotides: 2. This CDR3 comprises 15 residues. From germline, CDR1 is KGHSH and CDR2 LQKENI. The CDR3 DNA is TGTGCCAGCTCACCCGGGACTAGCGGGAGTAATGAGCAGTTCTTC. Translation gives CASSPGTSGSNEQFF.

This chain connects TRBV11-3 to TRBJ2-2, with 10 bases identical to TRBD2. The CDR3 length is 16 residues. Losses at the gene ends were 3 bases for V and 7 bases for J; bases not matched to a gene: 8. The germline gives CDR1 SGHNT, CDR2 YENEEA. CDR3 sequence: CASSFGSGRAVGELFF. The DNA of the CDR3 is TGTGCCAGCAGCTTCGGGAGCGGGAGGGCCGTCGGGGAGCTGTTTTTT. Complete variable domain (other parts from reference TRBV11-3 and TRBJ2-2): EAGVVQSPRYKIIEKKQPVAFWCNPISGHNTLYWYLQNLGQGPELLIRYENEEAVDDSQLPKDRFSAERLKGVDSTLKIQPAELGDSAVYLCASSFGSGRAVGELFFGEGSRLTVL.

This chain links TRBV9 with TRBJ1-4; D might be TRBD1 (6 bases). CDR3 length equals 15 residues. Trimming cost V 4 bases and J 3 bases, with 13 bases left between them. Looked up from germline, CDR1 is SGDLS and CDR2 is YYNGEE. The CDR3 spells CASSSRGTANEKLFF. In DNA, the CDR3 is TGTGCCAGCAGCTCAAGGGGGACGGCTAATGAAAAACTGTTTTTT.

This chain links TRBV7-9 with TRBJ1-5; 7 bases align to TRBD1. This CDR3 spans 17 amino acids. The germline gives CDR1 SEHNR, CDR2 FQNEAQ (reference sequence). Losses at the gene ends were 3 bases for V and 3 bases for J; bases not matched to a gene: 11. The CDR3 region has the DNA TGTGCCAGCAGCTTGGGACAGAATCTTGGAGACAATCAGCCCCAGCATTTT. Protein product: CASSLGQNLGDNQPQHF. Full variable domain (rest looked up from reference TRBV7-9 and TRBJ1-5): DTGVSQNPRHKITKRGQNVTFRCDPISEHNRLYWYRQTLGQGPEFLTYFQNEAQLEKSRLLSDRFSAERPKGSFSTLEIQRTEQGDSAMYLCASSLGQNLGDNQPQHFGDGTRLSIL.

Comments on this clone: Mismatch with germline at one junction end may stem from a read error. Other nucleotide sequences from this sample produce the same CDR3. This chain connects TRBV7-2 to TRBJ1-5; D not resolved. The CDR3 is 16 amino acids. CDR1 SGHTA and CDR2 FQGNSA come from the germline V gene. The CDR3 sequence: CASSLAGGNSNQPQHF. Written as DNA, the CDR3 is TGTGCTAGCAGCTTAGCGGGAGGGAATAGCAATCAGCCCCAGCATTTT.

In its sample, this clone was seen once. The genes are TRBV6-1 and TRBJ2-3; either TRBD1 or TRBD2 may fit D (5 bases each). This CDR3 has 14 amino acids. Germline CDR1 MNHNS, CDR2 SASEGT. Trimming pared 7 bases from V and 4 bases from J, leaving 15 bases between. The CDR3 here is CASKRLGDPDTQYF. The CDR3 DNA reads TGTGCCAGCAAACGGCTAGGGGACCCAGATACGCAGTATTTT.

This clone came up once. The chain links TRBV11-3 to TRBJ2-1, with 15 nucleotides matching TRBD2. The V gene's germline CDR1 is SGHNT and CDR2 YENEEA. This CDR3 is 20 amino acids long. Germline trimming cut 3 bases from V and 5 bases from J; bases unmatched to any gene: 14. This chain's CDR3 is CASSLSGPGTSGRIDNEQFF. The DNA for the CDR3 is TGTGCCAGCAGCTTGTCCGGACCCGGGACTAGCGGGAGGATCGACAATGAGCAGTTCTTC.

The chain combines TRBV28 with TRBJ2-1; 14 bases match TRBD2. The germline gives CDR1 MDHEN, CDR2 SYDVKM. Trimming took 6 bases from V and 7 from J; bases not matched to a gene: 14. The CDR3 loop spans 18 amino acids. CDR3 DNA sequence: TGTGCCAGCAGCCCTCCACCCGGGACTAGCGGGAGTGGTAATGAGCAGTTCTTC. Residues: CASSPPPGTSGSGNEQFF.

This chain uses TRBV9 with TRBJ2-3; unclear D gene. This CDR3 is 14 amino acids long. CDR1 and CDR2 from the germline V gene are SGDLS and YYNGEE. V dropped 2 bases and J dropped 0 bases, with 7 bases sitting between them. CDR3 coding DNA: TGTGCCAGCAGCGTCGCCAGCAGCACAGATACGCAGTATTTT. This codes for CASSVASSTDTQYF.

This chain connects TRBV6-5 to TRBJ2-1; no definite D call. Germline lookup yields CDR1 MNHEY and CDR2 SVGAGI. This CDR3 region has 15 residues. V lost 5 bases and J 4 bases, leaving 15 bases between the germline ends. The CDR3 DNA follows: TGTGCCAGCAGTCTCCGGGTCCCATTATACAATGAGCAGTTCTTC. Amino acid sequence: CASSLRVPLYNEQFF.

The chain recombines TRBV4-1 with TRBJ2-6, with TRBD2 matching over 7 bases. Germline V CDR1 and CDR2: MGHRA, YSYEKL. The CDR3 consists of 19 residues. Germline trimming cut 0 bases from V and 0 bases from J; bases unmatched to any gene: 8. The CDR3 is CASSQDLSAGVSGANVLTF. CDR3 DNA sequence: TGCGCCAGCAGCCAAGATCTATCGGCGGGAGTCTCTGGGGCCAACGTCCTGACTTTC.

The chain is built from TRBV7-3 and TRBJ2-7, with D maybe TRBD1 (5 bases). Trimming took 3 bases from V and 3 from J, leaving 9 bases between them. The CDR3 loop spans 13 amino acids. Germline V gives CDR1 SGHTA, CDR2 FQGTGA. Here the CDR3 reads CASSLGLDYEQYF. The CDR3 coding sequence is TGTGCCAGCAGCTTGGGGCTAGACTACGAGCAGTACTTC. Using reference TRBV7-3 and TRBJ2-7 for the parts outside the CDR3, the full variable domain is GAGVSQTPSNKVTEKGKYVELRCDPISGHTALYWYRQSLGQGPEFLIYFQGTGAADDSGLPNDRFFAVRPEGSVSTLKIQRTERGDSAVYLCASSLGLDYEQYFGPGTRLTVT.

This clone was seen a few times. V usage is TRBV2 and J usage is TRBJ1-4; D gene unclear. CDR3 size: 13 residues. Germline V gene data show CDR1 as SNHLY and CDR2 as FYNNEI. Trimming removed 2 bases from V and 7 bases from J, with 8 bases in between. The DNA of the CDR3 is TGTGCCAGCAGTGAATATTGGGGTGAAAAACTGTTTTTT. This translates into CASSEYWGEKLFF.

The chain uses TRBV7-3 and TRBJ2-3; no definite D call. The CDR3 is made up of 13 amino acids. Deletions cut 5 bases from V and 2 bases from J, with 8 bases between. Germline loops: CDR1 SGHTA, CDR2 FQGTGA. The CDR3 here is CASSRLITDTQYF. The CDR3 coding sequence is TGTGCCAGCAGCCGGCTGATCACAGATACGCAGTATTTT.

CDR3 nucleotide sequence: TGTGCCAGCAGTTCACAAGGACCTACTAGCGGGATCTACAATGAGCAGTTCTTC. This translates into CASSSQGPTSGIYNEQFF. This chain joins TRBV27 and TRBJ2-1, with 10 bases lining up with TRBD2. The V and J ends lost 4 bases and 3 bases, in that order; junction bases with no gene match: 12. Germline values: CDR1 MNHEY, CDR2 SMNVEV (reference sequence). The CDR3 runs 18 residues.

Only a few counts were recorded for this clone. This chain joins TRBV27 and TRBJ1-1, with no clear D. The CDR3 runs to 13 residues. The V gene lost 5 bases and the J gene lost 1 base, with 8 bases spanning the gap. Germline CDR1 reads MNHEY; CDR2 reads SMNVEV (reference sequence). CDR3 loop: CASSTLRNTEAFF. DNA of the CDR3: TGTGCCAGCAGTACCCTAAGGAACACTGAAGCTTTCTTT.

The chain has TRBV29-1 and TRBJ2-3; TRBD1 might be the D (6 bases). Germline V gives CDR1 SQVTM, CDR2 ANQGSEA. Between the trimmed V and J ends, which lost 5 bases and 3 bases, there was a span of 18 bases. CDR3 length: 15 amino acids. The CDR3 DNA is TGCAGCGTTCGAACGGGTCAGGGACAAACAGATACGCAGTATTTT. It encodes CSVRTGQGQTDTQYF.

The chain recombines TRBV6-6 with TRBJ1-4, with D possibly TRBD1 on 5 matching bases. This CDR3 has 15 residues. CDR1 is MNHNY and CDR2 is SVGAGI in the germline V gene (reference sequence). Between the trimmed V and J ends, which lost 0 bases and 8 bases, there was a span of 13 bases. CDR3 residues: CASSYSGGRREKLFF. The CDR3 DNA is TGTGCCAGCAGTTACTCGGGGGGGAGACGGGAAAAACTGTTTTTT.

This rearrangement joins TRBV14 to TRBJ2-7, with D perhaps TRBD2 (5 bases). The CDR3 runs to 14 residues. V was shortened by 5 bases and J by 3 bases, with 14 bases between the two germline ends. Germline CDR1 is SGHDN and CDR2 is FVKESK. CDR3 nucleotide sequence: TGTGCCAGCAGCGGGTGGGAGAAGGTCTACGAGCAGTACTTC. This codes for CASSGWEKVYEQYF.